These 16 T cell receptor beta chains originate from one sample sequenced in a study of blood T cell repertoires in COVID-19. The repertoire was sequenced with immunoSEQ multiplex PCR; TCRdb's copy has only in-frame clones and lacks some. Of 200,000 to 300,000 clones in the sample, 70% to 85% were seen once. The specimen sequenced was peripheral blood. Receptors were obtained from a man older than 75 with acute or convalescent COVID-19.

V and J are TRBV7-9 and TRBJ2-5, with TRBD1 identical over 12 bases. Per the germline V gene, CDR1 is SEHNR and CDR2 is FQNEAQ (reference sequence). This CDR3 is built from 15 residues. V gave up 3 bases and J gave up 5 bases; unmatched junction bases: 4. As DNA, the CDR3 is TGTGCCAGCAGCTTCGGGGACAGGGGGCATGAGACCCAGTACTTC. Protein sequence: CASSFGDRGHETQYF.

The chain joins TRBV11-3 to TRBJ1-5; D is unresolved. Trimming took 5 bases from V and 0 from J, leaving 8 bases between them. The CDR3 is 14 amino acids. Germline V gene sequence: CDR1 SGHNT, CDR2 YENEEA. CDR3 protein: CASSLTSSNQPQHF. CDR3 nucleotides: TGTGCCAGCAGCCTGACAAGTAGCAATCAGCCCCAGCATTTT.

V and J are TRBV6-5 and TRBJ1-2, with D maybe TRBD1 (5 bases). Trimming left V 4 bases short and J 8 bases short, with 11 bases between. CDR3 length: 12 amino acids. Germline lookup yields CDR1 MNHEY and CDR2 SVGAGI. This CDR3 reads CASSWGGLGYTF. Written as DNA, the CDR3 is TGTGCCAGCAGTTGGGGGGGTCTCGGCTACACCTTC.

The chain has TRBV4-1 and TRBJ2-3; 9 bases line up with TRBD1. This CDR3 has 17 amino acids. The germline gives CDR1 MGHRA, CDR2 YSYEKL. V lost 4 bases and J lost 3; bases outside the gene matches: 11. The CDR3 sequence: CASSLSKSGQGTDTQYF. CDR3 DNA: TGCGCCAGCAGCCTCTCGAAGTCGGGACAGGGAACAGATACGCAGTATTTT.

This sequence joins TRBV29-1 and TRBJ2-3, with TRBD2 matching 8 bases. J lost 4 bases, V lost 7 bases, and 13 bases had no gene match. This CDR3 is 15 amino acids long. The germline V gene encodes CDR1 SQVTM and CDR2 ANQGSEA. CDR3 in DNA: TGCAGCGCGTTGAAGGGCGGGAGGCGGGCAGATACGCAGTATTTT. Translation gives CSALKGGRRADTQYF.

The V call is TRBV6-5, the J call TRBJ2-3; 7 nucleotides align to TRBD1. This CDR3 spans 15 amino acids. Per the germline V gene, CDR1 is MNHEY and CDR2 is SVGAGI. V shed 6 bases and J 1 base; nucleotides not matched to a gene: 7. The CDR3 bases are TGTGCCAGCAGAAGTGGACAGGTGGGCACAGATACGCAGTATTTT. This codes for CASRSGQVGTDTQYF.

The V gene is TRBV27, the J gene TRBJ1-6; 9 bases agree with TRBD1. The V segment lost 2 bases and the J segment 6 bases; nucleotides outside the gene matches: 8. Per germline, CDR1 MNHEY and CDR2 SMNVEV (reference sequence). The CDR3 totals 17 residues. CDR3 amino acids: CASSLRGTGNGNSPLHF. The DNA of the CDR3 is TGTGCCAGCAGTTTAAGAGGGACAGGGAACGGTAATTCACCCCTCCACTTT.

V usage is TRBV7-2 and J usage is TRBJ1-2; D not certain. Germline V gene lookup returns CDR1 SGHTA and CDR2 FQGNSA. The CDR3 has 15 residues. V shed 1 base and J shed 4 bases, with 13 bases lying between them. The CDR3 DNA reads as TGTGCCAGCAGCTTAGGTCAAACTGGAGGCTATGGCTACACCTTC. This translates into CASSLGQTGGYGYTF.

This clone has just a few counts. The genes are TRBV11-2 and TRBJ1-1; D perhaps matches TRBD1 (5 bases). Per the germline V gene, CDR1 is SGHAT and CDR2 is FQNNGV. The V and J ends lost 6 bases and 0 bases respectively, with 14 bases between them. The CDR3 runs 15 residues. The CDR3 protein is CASRPIGALNTEAFF. The CDR3 DNA sequence: TGTGCCAGCAGGCCTATAGGGGCCTTGAACACTGAAGCTTTCTTT.

The chain couples TRBV19 to TRBJ1-5, with D possibly being TRBD1 (6 bases). Germline V gene sequence: CDR1 LNHDA, CDR2 SQIVND (reference sequence). The V gene lost 3 bases and the J gene lost 2 bases, with 11 bases spanning the gap. The CDR3 contains 15 residues. The CDR3 region has the DNA TGTGCCAGTAGTATCATACCAGGGGGCAATCAGCCCCAGCATTTT. This translates into CASSIIPGGNQPQHF.

In this sample, this clone turned up a few times. The chain couples TRBV24-1 to TRBJ1-5, with D hard to call. CDR3 size: 13 residues. Looked up from germline, CDR1 is KGHDR and CDR2 is SFDVKD. V gave up 5 bases and J gave up 4 bases, with 8 bases separating them. The CDR3 region has the DNA TGTGCCACCAGTGGGGCCTGGAATCAGCCCCAGCATTTT. Encoded protein: CATSGAWNQPQHF.

CDR3 residues: CASSLRTSAETQYF. CDR3 sequence (DNA): TGTGCCAGCAGCTTGAGGACTAGCGCAGAGACCCAGTACTTC. V gene TRBV7-9 combines with J gene TRBJ2-5; 9 bases agree with TRBD2. The CDR3 covers 14 residues. Trimming cost V 3 bases and J 4 bases; bases outside gene matches: 3. The germline V gene encodes CDR1 SEHNR and CDR2 FQNEAQ (reference sequence). Complete variable domain (other parts from reference TRBV7-9 and TRBJ2-5): DTGVSQNPRHKITKRGQNVTFRCDPISEHNRLYWYRQTLGQGPEFLTYFQNEAQLEKSRLLSDRFSAERPKGSFSTLEIQRTEQGDSAMYLCASSLRTSAETQYFGPGTRLLVL.

DNA for the CDR3: TGTGCCACAGCATGGGGACAGGGCACCGGGGAGCTGTTTTTT. Amino acids: CATAWGQGTGELFF. The V and J genes are TRBV25-1 and TRBJ2-2; TRBD1 matches 9 bases. V lost 10 bases, J lost 4 bases, and 7 bases stayed unmatched. Germline CDR1 and CDR2: MGHDK and SYGVNS. The CDR3 loop spans 14 amino acids. The full variable domain, its missing parts supplied by reference TRBV25-1 and TRBJ2-2, is EADIYQTPRYLVIGTGKKITLECSQTMGHDKMYWYQQDPGMELHLIHYSYGVNSTEKGDLSSESTVSRIRTEHFPLTLESARPSHTSQYLCATAWGQGTGELFFGEGSRLTVL.

V and J are TRBV4-1 and TRBJ2-5, with 7 bases lining up with TRBD1. Germline CDR1 and CDR2: MGHRA and YSYEKL. Germline trimming cut 1 base from V and 1 base from J; bases unmatched to any gene: 6. The CDR3 covers 16 residues. CDR3 sequence (DNA): TGCGCCAGCAGCCAAGTTCACAACAGGGGCCAAGAGACCCAGTACTTC. Translation: CASSQVHNRGQETQYF.

V usage is TRBV7-2 and J usage is TRBJ1-5, with 8 bases fitting TRBD1. The length of the CDR3 is 16 residues. Looked up from germline, CDR1 is SGHTA and CDR2 is FQGNSA. V lost 4 bases to trimming and J lost 4 bases; unmatched junction nucleotides: 9. The CDR3 bases are TGTGCCAGCAGCTCCCATGTCAGGGGGCCAAATCAGCCCCAGCATTTT. Translating it yields CASSSHVRGPNQPQHF.

This chain joins TRBV7-9 and TRBJ2-7; 7 bases fit TRBD1. Looked up from germline, CDR1 is SEHNR and CDR2 is FQNEAQ (reference sequence). The CDR3 totals 11 residues. V gave up 5 bases and J gave up 6 bases; unmatched junction bases: 1. The CDR3 reads CASSRDSEQYF. CDR3 nucleotide sequence: TGTGCCAGCAGCCGGGACAGCGAGCAGTACTTC.